The 19 T cell receptor beta chains below all came from one sample that was sequenced in a study of cytomegalovirus exposure and HLA in healthy donors. PCR used 60 Vbeta primers and 13 Jbeta primers. Using immunoSEQ multiplex PCR, the repertoire was profiled, and TCRdb retains in-frame clones only, with some absent. The repertoire holds 100,000 to 150,000 clones, over 65% seen once, with 1.8% in the top ten. Sequencing used PBMCs. The receptors derive from a young man in good health and CMV-seronegative.

Here the CDR3 reads CASSQSAGTGLYEQYF. CDR3 DNA sequence: TGCGCCAGCAGTCAATCCGCCGGGACAGGCCTCTACGAGCAGTACTTC. The chain couples TRBV23-1 to TRBJ2-7, with 8 bases identical to TRBD1. TRBV23-1 is an ORF, with its function uncertain. This CDR3 is 16 amino acids long. Unmatched junction bases numbered 7, after V lost 0 bases and J lost 3 bases.

This sequence joins TRBV13 and TRBJ2-2; D gene uncertain. The CDR3 covers 17 residues. CDR1 and CDR2 from the germline V gene are PRHDT and FYEKMQ (reference sequence). V lost 0 bases to trimming and J lost 3 bases, with 14 bases between them. The chain's CDR3 is CASSLGTQESDTGELFF. The CDR3 bases are TGTGCCAGCAGCTTAGGCACCCAAGAGTCGGACACCGGGGAGCTGTTTTTT.

This chain uses TRBV12-5 with TRBJ1-5; D gene uncertain. The CDR3 sequence is 13 residues long. V was cut by 2 bases and J by 4 bases, with 6 bases left in between. Looked up from germline, CDR1 is LGHNT and CDR2 is FRNRAP. The CDR3 DNA follows: TGTGCTAGTGGTTTGAACAGTAATCAGCCCCAGCATTTT. It codes for CASGLNSNQPQHF.

The chain couples TRBV15 to TRBJ2-5; TRBD2 is a possible D gene (7 bases). The V end lost 6 bases, the J end lost 5 bases, and 19 bases lay between the germline ends. The CDR3 contains 15 residues. Germline V gene lookup returns CDR1 LNHNV and CDR2 YYDKDF (reference sequence). CDR3 loop: CATSQRGGATETQYF. The CDR3 DNA follows: TGTGCCACCAGTCAGAGGGGGGGGGCGACTGAGACCCAGTACTTC.

This clone has a handful of counts. The genes are TRBV10-3 and TRBJ2-5; TRBD2 agrees at 7 bases. The V gene's germline CDR1 is ENHRY and CDR2 SYGVKD. The J segment lost 4 bases and the V segment lost 4 bases, leaving 9 bases of the junction unmatched. This CDR3 is built from 15 residues. The CDR3 loop is CAISAGLVGGETQYF. CDR3 in DNA: TGTGCCATCAGTGCAGGACTAGTCGGCGGAGAGACCCAGTACTTC.

V usage is TRBV2 and J usage is TRBJ1-1; TRBD1 might be the D (5 bases). With 2 bases removed from V and 6 bases from J, the gap between germline ends came to 13 bases. Germline loops: CDR1 SNHLY, CDR2 FYNNEI. The CDR3 is made up of 14 amino acids. The CDR3 here is CASSEQGPWAEAFF. The CDR3 region has the DNA TGTGCCAGCAGTGAACAGGGCCCCTGGGCTGAAGCTTTCTTT.

CDR3 amino acids: CASSYTAGGPTGELFF. The CDR3 DNA sequence: TGTGCCAGCAGTTACACGGCGGGGGGGCCAACCGGGGAGCTGTTTTTT. This chain uses TRBV6-5 with TRBJ2-2; 9 nucleotides line up with TRBD2. Germline V CDR1 and CDR2: MNHEY, SVGAGI. V dropped 2 bases and J dropped 5; count of bases not matched to a gene: 6. The CDR3 runs 16 residues.

The chain recombines TRBV4-2 with TRBJ2-1; 12 nucleotides line up with TRBD2. Germline CDR1 reads LGHNA; CDR2 reads YNFKEQ. V dropped 0 bases and J dropped 7; count of bases not matched to a gene: 7. The CDR3 is made up of 17 amino acids. The CDR3 loop is CASSQDASGGGWNEQFF. The CDR3 DNA follows: TGTGCCAGCAGCCAAGATGCTAGCGGGGGGGGGTGGAATGAGCAGTTCTTC.

This clone was observed once. V usage is TRBV20-1 and J usage is TRBJ2-2; D may be TRBD1 (5 bases). CDR3 length: 11 residues. Germline V gives CDR1 DFQATT, CDR2 SNEGSKA (reference sequence). Trimming took off 5 bases at V and 8 bases at J, with 9 bases between the two ends. CDR3 bases: TGCAGTGCTTCCCGGACAGGGGAGCTGTTTTTT. Amino acid sequence: CSASRTGELFF.

This clone was observed a handful of times. This chain links TRBV2 with TRBJ1-4; TRBD1 matches 8 bases. V gave up 10 bases and J gave up 8 bases; unmatched junction bases: 9. Germline V gene sequence: CDR1 SNHLY, CDR2 FYNNEI. The CDR3 spans 13 residues. The CDR3 DNA follows: TGTGCCACCCGAGGACAGGGTACGGAAAAACTGTTTTTT. Amino acids: CATRGQGTEKLFF.

V is TRBV5-1 and J is TRBJ2-7, with a tentative D call TRBD1 (5 bases). Trimming took 7 bases from V and 4 from J, leaving 9 bases between them. The length of the CDR3 is 11 residues. The germline gives CDR1 SGHRS, CDR2 YFSETQ. The CDR3 is CASSDSYEQYF. For the CDR3, the DNA is TGCGCCAGCTCCGACAGTTACGAGCAGTACTTC.

This clone has just a few counts. This sequence joins TRBV5-6 and TRBJ1-1; no definite D call. The V gene lost 2 bases and the J gene lost 0 bases, with 8 bases spanning the gap. Germline CDR1 reads SGHDT; CDR2 reads YYEEEE. The CDR3 runs to 14 residues. CDR3 sequence reads: CASSFRRMNTEAFF. The CDR3 coding sequence is TGTGCCAGCAGCTTCCGGCGGATGAACACTGAAGCTTTCTTT.

As regards this clone: The same CDR3 arises from other DNA sequences in this sample as well. The chain combines TRBV18 with TRBJ1-4; tentative D call: TRBD1 (6 bases). The CDR3 length is 13 residues. CDR1 is KGHSH and CDR2 is LQKENI in the germline V gene. V dropped 3 bases and J dropped 5 bases, with 7 bases sitting between them. Here the CDR3 reads CASSPGQNEKLFF. The CDR3 coding sequence is TGTGCCAGCTCACCCGGACAGAATGAAAAACTGTTTTTT.

The chain uses TRBV25-1 and TRBJ2-2; D is uncertain. This CDR3 is built from 13 residues. The V and J ends lost 3 bases and 7 bases respectively, with 9 bases between them. Germline CDR1 and CDR2: MGHDK and SYGVNS. The CDR3 DNA sequence: TGTGCCAGCAGTGACCAGAGGATCGGGGAGCTGTTTTTT. This gives the protein CASSDQRIGELFF. Full variable domain (rest looked up from reference TRBV25-1 and TRBJ2-2): EADIYQTPRYLVIGTGKKITLECSQTMGHDKMYWYQQDPGMELHLIHYSYGVNSTEKGDLSSESTVSRIRTEHFPLTLESARPSHTSQYLCASSDQRIGELFFGEGSRLTVL.

Here the CDR3 DNA reads TGCGCCAGCAGCTTGGTACCTAGCGGGGGATACAATGAGCAGTTCTTC. Protein sequence: CASSLVPSGGYNEQFF. V and J are TRBV5-1 and TRBJ2-1; 10 nucleotides match TRBD2. The CDR3 totals 16 residues. The germline gives CDR1 SGHRS, CDR2 YFSETQ. V dropped 0 bases and J dropped 4; count of bases not matched to a gene: 4.

This chain links TRBV5-6 with TRBJ1-5; tentatively, D is TRBD1 (6 bases). CDR1 and CDR2 from the germline V gene are SGHDT and YYEEEE. The CDR3 length is 15 residues. V lost 4 bases and J 2 bases, leaving 13 bases between the germline ends. The CDR3 coding sequence is TGTGCCAGCAGCCAGCAGGGGTTCGGCAATCAGCCCCAGCATTTT. This translates into CASSQQGFGNQPQHF. Full variable domain (outside the CDR3, taken from reference TRBV5-6 and TRBJ1-5): DAGVTQSPTHLIKTRGQQVTLRCSPKSGHDTVSWYQQALGQGPQFIFQYYEEEERQRGNFPDRFSGHQFPNYSSELNVNALLLGDSALYLCASSQQGFGNQPQHFGDGTRLSIL.

This clone appeared a single time. This chain links TRBV4-3 with TRBJ2-2; D perhaps matches TRBD2 (7 bases). The V end was cut by 8 bases, the J end by 5 bases, with 15 bases between. This CDR3 comprises 14 residues. The V gene's germline CDR1 is LGHNA and CDR2 YSLEER. The CDR3 loop is CASVLGGPTGELFF. CDR3 bases: TGCGCCAGCGTCCTGGGGGGGCCTACCGGGGAGCTGTTTTTT.

This chain links TRBV7-9 with TRBJ1-2, with TRBD1 as a possible D gene (6 bases). The V gene's germline CDR1 is SEHNR and CDR2 FQNEAQ (reference sequence). V gave up 3 bases and J gave up 4 bases, with 18 bases separating them. The CDR3 has 16 amino acids. DNA for the CDR3: TGTGCCAGCAGCTTCTTAACAGGGTCTTTTATCTATGGCTACACCTTC. Translation: CASSFLTGSFIYGYTF. Based on the CDR3 plus reference TRBV7-9 and TRBJ1-2, the full variable domain is DTGVSQNPRHKITKRGQNVTFRCDPISEHNRLYWYRQTLGQGPEFLTYFQNEAQLEKSRLLSDRFSAERPKGSFSTLEIQRTEQGDSAMYLCASSFLTGSFIYGYTFGSGTRLTVV.

The chain recombines TRBV6-5 with TRBJ2-7; D possibly corresponds to TRBD2 (6 bases). Trimming shortened V by 0 bases and J by 3 bases, and 6 bases separated the two germline ends. The CDR3 is 13 amino acids. CDR1 is MNHEY, CDR2 SVGAGI, per germline. CDR3 loop: CASSYSEGYEQYF. As DNA, the CDR3 is TGTGCCAGCAGTTACTCGGAGGGCTACGAGCAGTACTTC.